This passage covers 6 T cell receptor beta chains from one sample sequenced in a study of beta chain features in type 1 diabetes (dated by TCRdb to between 2017 and 2018). The library was made by the immunoSEQ multiplex PCR assay. The entire isolated RNA was reverse transcribed using the High Capacity cDNA Reverse Transcription Kit, and thus expressed TCRB transcripts were sequenced. The immuneACCESS repertoire file appears here via TCRdb, limited to in-frame rearrangements. These files lack a portion of the clones; in checked studies, under half of the deficit traces to unresolved V genes, and the cause of the others is not known. The sample yields around 430,000 clones; approximately 31% were counted once. The ten largest clonotypes hold about 0.065% of the sample. Material for sequencing was naive CD4+ T cells from blood. In the paper's terms, the cell subset or site label means: true naive CD4+ T cells. The receptors derive from a young man in good health.

The chain has TRBV6-5 and TRBJ2-5; tentative D call: TRBD2 (5 bases). Germline-derived CDR1 and CDR2 are MNHEY and SVGAGI. Trimming took 7 bases from V and 2 from J, leaving 11 bases between them. The CDR3 spans 13 residues. CDR3 sequence: CASTRGPQETQYF. The CDR3 coding sequence is TGTGCCAGCACCCGCGGGCCACAAGAGACCCAGTACTTC.

The gene calls are TRBV4-2 and TRBJ2-5; D gene unclear. The CDR3 runs to 13 residues. Deletions cut 1 base from V and 4 bases from J, with 7 bases between. CDR1 is LGHNA, CDR2 YNFKEQ, per germline. CDR3 DNA: TGTGCCAGCAGCCAAGGGGGATCAGAGACCCAGTACTTC. Its translation: CASSQGGSETQYF.

The rearrangement links TRBV5-6 to TRBJ2-1; unclear D gene. The V end lost 3 bases, the J end lost 6 bases, and 13 bases lay between the germline ends. This CDR3 spans 14 amino acids. From germline, CDR1 is SGHDT and CDR2 YYEEEE. DNA of the CDR3: TGTGCCAGCAGCTCTCCCGTGGGTTCCAATGAGCAGTTCTTC. This codes for CASSSPVGSNEQFF. The full variable domain, its missing parts supplied by reference TRBV5-6 and TRBJ2-1, is DAGVTQSPTHLIKTRGQQVTLRCSPKSGHDTVSWYQQALGQGPQFIFQYYEEEERQRGNFPDRFSGHQFPNYSSELNVNALLLGDSALYLCASSSPVGSNEQFFGPGTRLTVL.

A few counts support this clone. V is TRBV9 and J is TRBJ2-7; 8 nucleotides match TRBD1. The CDR3 is made up of 14 amino acids. Germline CDR1 is SGDLS and CDR2 is YYNGEE. V trimming: 2 bases; J trimming: 6 bases; junction bases outside the gene matches: 7. CDR3 nucleotide sequence: TGTGCCAGCAGCGTCTCACAGGGGGGCGGCGAGCAGTACTTC. Its protein product is CASSVSQGGGEQYF.

This clone was counted only a few times. The chain couples TRBV5-1 to TRBJ2-1; 7 bases line up with TRBD1. Looked up from germline, CDR1 is SGHRS and CDR2 is YFSETQ. This CDR3 comprises 14 residues. The V gene end was trimmed by 4 bases and the J gene end by 4 bases; junction bases not matched to a gene: 5. The CDR3: CASSDLTGYNEQFF. As DNA, the CDR3 is TGCGCCAGCAGCGACTTGACAGGGTACAATGAGCAGTTCTTC.

In its sample, this clone was seen once. The chain recombines TRBV14 with TRBJ1-2, with D perhaps matching TRBD1 (6 bases). Germline V gene lookup returns CDR1 SGHDN and CDR2 FVKESK. The CDR3 has 14 amino acids. V shed 3 bases and J shed 4 bases, with 12 bases lying between them. CDR3 protein: CASSHSTGSYGYTF. The CDR3 DNA sequence: TGTGCCAGCAGCCACTCTACAGGGTCCTATGGCTACACCTTC.